These 10 T cell receptor beta chains came from one sample sequenced in a study of blood T cell repertoires in COVID-19. The method was immunoSEQ multiplex PCR; TCRdb's version includes in-frame clones alone and lacks a portion of them. This sample has some 200,000 clones, with 70% to 80% found just once. Sequenced sample: peripheral blood. The origin of the receptors is a woman aged 45-65 years with active or convalescent COVID-19.

The gene calls are TRBV4-3 and TRBJ1-1; TRBD1 might be the D (5 bases). V shed 4 bases and J shed 1 base, with 7 bases lying between them. The germline V gene has CDR1 LGHNA and CDR2 YSLEER. The CDR3 runs to 13 residues. This CDR3 is CASSLRGNTEAFF. The CDR3, as DNA: TGCGCCAGCAGCCTAAGGGGGAACACTGAAGCTTTCTTT.

The gene calls are TRBV10-3 and TRBJ2-3; D is undetermined. CDR1 ENHRY and CDR2 SYGVKD come from the germline V gene. The CDR3 is made up of 13 amino acids. Trimming left V 4 bases short and J 6 bases short, with 11 bases between. DNA of the CDR3: TGTGCCATCAGTGGGCTAGTGGGTGATACGCAGTATTTT. Translated: CAISGLVGDTQYF.

The V gene is TRBV7-8, the J gene TRBJ1-5; D possibly corresponds to TRBD1 (6 bases). The V and J ends lost 5 bases and 3 bases respectively, with 14 bases between them. This CDR3 spans 15 amino acids. Germline loops: CDR1 SGHVS, CDR2 FQNEAQ. The chain's CDR3 is CASSPGADFNQPQHF. DNA of the CDR3: TGTGCCAGCAGCCCAGGGGCAGATTTCAATCAGCCCCAGCATTTT.

This clone has only one observation. The V and J genes are TRBV6-2 or TRBV6-3 and TRBJ2-7, with 8 nucleotides matching TRBD1. In germline, CDR1 is MNHEY, CDR2 SVGEGT. Losses at the gene ends were 5 bases for V and 4 bases for J; bases not matched to a gene: 1. CDR3 size: 12 residues. CDR3 sequence reads: CASSGQGYEQYF. The CDR3 nucleotides read TGTGCCAGCAGTGGACAGGGATACGAGCAGTACTTC.

The chain combines TRBV29-1 with TRBJ2-2, with a possible D match to TRBD1 (6 bases). CDR3 length: 14 residues. Trimming took 4 bases from V and 7 from J, leaving 16 bases between them. CDR1 and CDR2 (germline): SQVTM, ANQGSEA. In nucleotides, the CDR3 is TGCAGCGTTGGGGAGACAGGATTGATCGGGGAGCTGTTTTTT. It is translated as CSVGETGLIGELFF.

This sequence joins TRBV7-8 and TRBJ2-2; TRBD1 aligns across 12 bases. With V trimmed by 4 bases and J by 6 bases, 6 bases remained unmatched. The CDR3 extends over 16 amino acids. Germline loops: CDR1 SGHVS, CDR2 FQNEAQ. CDR3: CASSSAGQGAAGELFF. In DNA form, the CDR3 reads TGTGCCAGCAGCTCGGCGGGACAGGGGGCGGCCGGGGAGCTGTTTTTT.

The chain has TRBV30 and TRBJ2-2, with TRBD2 as a possible D gene (6 bases). CDR3 length equals 14 residues. Germline assignment: CDR1 GTSNPN and CDR2 SVGIG (reference sequence). With 5 bases removed from V and 2 bases from J, the gap between germline ends came to 12 bases. CDR3 DNA sequence: TGTGCCTGGTTGAGGGGACTTAACACCGGGGAGCTGTTTTTT. Translating gives CAWLRGLNTGELFF.

The genes are TRBV24-1 and TRBJ2-7, with 12 bases aligning to TRBD2. The CDR3 is 16 residues long. The V gene's germline CDR1 is KGHDR and CDR2 SFDVKD. V trimming: 4 bases; J trimming: 6 bases; junction bases outside the gene matches: 9. CDR3 loop: CATSDPLAGGPPEQYF. Here the CDR3 DNA reads TGTGCCACCAGTGACCCGCTAGCGGGGGGGCCCCCCGAGCAGTACTTC.

V and J are TRBV20-1 and TRBJ1-5, with D uncertain. V lost 3 bases, J lost 0 bases, and 15 bases lay in between. CDR1 and CDR2 (germline): DFQATT, SNEGSKA (reference sequence). The CDR3 runs to 16 residues. CDR3 DNA: TGCAGTGCTAGTCAGGACGGACTTTATAGCAATCAGCCCCAGCATTTT. Translated, it gives CSASQDGLYSNQPQHF.

The V and J genes are TRBV10-3 and TRBJ1-3; TRBD1 aligns across 8 bases. The CDR3 sequence is 16 residues long. The J segment lost 0 bases and the V segment lost 3 bases, leaving 4 bases of the junction unmatched. Germline-derived CDR1 and CDR2 are ENHRY and SYGVKD. The CDR3 loop is CAISDGQGFSGNTIYF. The CDR3 nucleotides are TGTGCCATCAGTGACGGACAGGGATTCTCTGGAAACACCATATATTTT.